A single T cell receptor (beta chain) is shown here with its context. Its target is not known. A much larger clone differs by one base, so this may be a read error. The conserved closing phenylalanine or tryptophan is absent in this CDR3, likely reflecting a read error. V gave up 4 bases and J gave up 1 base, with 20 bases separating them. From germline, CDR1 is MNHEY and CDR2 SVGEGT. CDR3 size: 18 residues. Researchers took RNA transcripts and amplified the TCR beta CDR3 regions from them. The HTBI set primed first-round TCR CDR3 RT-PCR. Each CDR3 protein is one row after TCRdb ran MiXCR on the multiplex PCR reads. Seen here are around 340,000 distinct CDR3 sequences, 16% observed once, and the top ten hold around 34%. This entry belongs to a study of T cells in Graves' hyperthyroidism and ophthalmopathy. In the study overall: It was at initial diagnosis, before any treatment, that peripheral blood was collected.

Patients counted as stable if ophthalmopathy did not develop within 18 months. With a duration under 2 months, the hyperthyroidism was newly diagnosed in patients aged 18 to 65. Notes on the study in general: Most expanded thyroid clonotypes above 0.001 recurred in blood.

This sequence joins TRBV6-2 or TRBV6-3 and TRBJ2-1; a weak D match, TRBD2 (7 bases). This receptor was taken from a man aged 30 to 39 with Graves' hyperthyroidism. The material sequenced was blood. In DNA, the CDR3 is TGTGCCAGCAGTTCCCTCGGCGGGGGCCGAAATTCCTACAATGAGCAGTTCCTC. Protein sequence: CASSSLGGGRNSYNEQFL.